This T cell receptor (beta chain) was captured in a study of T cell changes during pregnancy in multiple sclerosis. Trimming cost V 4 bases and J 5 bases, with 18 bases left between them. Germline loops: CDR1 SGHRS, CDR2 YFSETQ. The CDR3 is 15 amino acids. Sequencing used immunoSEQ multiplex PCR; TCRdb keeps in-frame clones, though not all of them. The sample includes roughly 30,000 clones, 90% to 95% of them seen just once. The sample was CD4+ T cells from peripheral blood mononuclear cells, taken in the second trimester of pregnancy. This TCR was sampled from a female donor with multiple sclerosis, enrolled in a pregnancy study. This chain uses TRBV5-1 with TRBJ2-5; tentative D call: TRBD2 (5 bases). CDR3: CASSPGGSQGETQYF. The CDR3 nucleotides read TGCGCCAGCAGCCCCGGAGGATCCCAAGGGGAGACCCAGTACTTC.